This T cell receptor beta chain emerged from a study of identical twins (dated by TCRdb to 2016 to 2017). Regarding the study in general: To test whether fetal clonotypes persist, the study used deep sequencing on TCR alpha and beta repertoires from monozygotic twins, unrelated adults of various ages, and cord blood. Replicate twin experiments were performed at different times using different library preparation protocols to rule out contamination.

The CDR3 goes from the cysteine to the phenylalanine over 12 residues. Just the 36-base CDR3 DNA is kept, in frame starting at base 1. From the germline V gene (reference sequence), CDR1 is DFQATT and CDR2 is SNEGSKA. After removal of 5 bases from V and 11 bases from J, the junction retains 8 bases not matched to a gene. The investigation overall reported the following: Because the same donors could not be followed over many years, the conclusions depended on cross-sectional statistical analysis. Abundant cord blood beta clonotypes carried fewer insertions; young adult naive repertoires showed a weaker similar trend, while memory repertoires showed none. In monozygotic twins, recombination models systematically underestimated out-of-frame TCR alpha sharing, but the models matched the sharing seen between unrelated individuals. Compared with coincidental sharing between unrelated individuals, an excess of low generation-probability sequences was observed among out-of-frame TCR alpha sequences shared between twins. A weaker excess of twin sharing was found in beta out-of-frame sequences because the signal-to-noise ratio was lowered by fewer shared sequences. Invariant T cells such as MAIT and iNKT could partly confound zero-insertion analyses, though diverse VJ usage argued against this for most clonotypes.

All donors were healthy Caucasians. Three pairs of female monozygotic twins, all aged roughly 18 to 29 years, were included in the twin cohort. The RNA used for TCR libraries was isolated from peripheral blood mononuclear cells. Preparation of the library involved 5' RACE. For sequencing, an Illumina HiSeq 2000 was employed. A universal primer binding site was introduced by template switching, and a unique molecular identifier was present in the final cDNA, enabling accurate counting of TCR cDNA molecules. Specific primers in the conserved constant-segment region were used to synthesize first-strand cDNA for the TCR alpha and beta chains. To control for contamination, every cDNA library carried two barcodes: a SMART-Mk sample barcode plus Illumina barcodes. TruSeq adapter sequences and Illumina sample barcodes were added in two successive PCR steps. TCR alpha and beta cDNA libraries were sequenced on the Illumina HiSeq platform with custom primers. Per the original workflow: MiGEC processed the raw reads to extract unique molecular identifiers, while MiXCR was used to determine the CDR3 positions. Recombination models were inferred per individual with the repgenHMM and IGoR tools using an EM algorithm. Shared clonotypes were analyzed with the tcR package in R, and sharing was normalized by the product of cloneset sizes. To study raw recombination free of thymic and clonal selection effects, out-of-frame nonproductive sequences were analyzed. TCRdb reanalyzed the raw reads on its own, using fastp at Q25 for trimming and MiXCR for clone calling, and kept in-frame beta chains. Duplicate CDR3 protein sequences are folded into a single record with the most common DNA and genes. The V and J calls and clone size are TCRdb's, not the authors'. This sample holds about 720,000 distinct CDR3 sequences; around a sixth were observed only once. Roughly 13% of the sample lies in the top ten.

This clonotype was observed a few times. Its cognate antigen has yet to be identified. Base-call qualities are not available, and no considerably larger clone is one nucleotide away. The sample was also reused in another study, on T cells expressing NK-cell markers. Reported in the second study: Three sorted T-cell subsets (CD3+CD56+NKG2C+, CD3+CD56+NKG2C- and CD3+CD56-NKG2C+) from seven to nine donors had their TCR beta-chain repertoires profiled. Seven of the eight sequenced donors were HCMV-seropositive and one was HCMV-seronegative. In several experiments an anti-gammadeltaTCR antibody was added to restrict sorting to alphabetaTCR-expressing T cells. For roughly 6 donors, the dominant CD3+CD56+NKG2C+ clonotypes were among the top 10 CD8+ clonotypes and accounted for roughly 1.0-7.5% of CD8+ T cells. Those dominant clonotypes were again the most abundant among CD3+CD56-NKG2C+ cells in a few donors, at roughly 28.3-65%. Whether the expanded NKG2C-expressing T cell clones were specific for HCMV antigens remained unclear. All eight donors whose samples were sequenced were randomly selected healthy volunteers, three of them men and five women. HCMV serostatus was determined by detecting HCMV-specific IgG in serum with a commercial ELISA kit. Bulk peripheral blood T-cell repertoires were additionally sequenced from unsorted PBMC for a handful of donors. Reads were demultiplexed and grouped by UMI with MIGEC, and clonotypes were assembled and quantified with MiTCR. Only TCR cDNA sequences supported by at least two reads were kept to exclude erroneous sequences. Downstream repertoire analysis used the tcR package, and clonotypes were matched across fractions by CDR3 nucleotide sequence plus V segment. VDJmatch was used to annotate antigen specificity against VDJdb, with one amino acid substitution in CDR3 allowed.

The TCR sequence derives from a woman aged 18-29 years in good health. The chain uses TRBV20-1 and TRBJ2-3; 9 junctional bases match TRBD2. The specimen was PBMCs. The CDR3 corresponds to CSAWKTSGMQYF. The nucleotides read TGCAGTGCTTGGAAGACTAGCGGCATGCAGTATTTT.